This T cell receptor (beta chain) was identified in a study of T cells after yellow fever vaccination. Study overall: Each low-cell-number fraction was prepared by means of SMART-Seq v4 Ultra Low Input.

This clonotype came up many times. The CDR3 has 16 amino acids. CDR1 and CDR2 (germline): SGHTA, FQGNSA. Trimming removed 5 bases at V and 6 bases at J, with 22 bases between. Production of TCR cDNA was by 5'RACE template switching, which also added a universal primer site and UMIs. MiXCR was run by TCRdb on the 5' RACE reads, yielding one entry per CDR3 protein. Here the sample spans some 350,000 distinct CDR3 sequences, 4.1% being singletons. This clonotype was sampled from a young man who received the YFV17D yellow fever vaccine. This specimen consisted of PBMCs, obtained 5 days after the yellow fever booster vaccination. V gene TRBV7-2 combines with J gene TRBJ1-2; a possible D gene is TRBD1 (6 bases). The CDR3 region is CASSPRDPGGGDGYTF. CDR3 sequence (DNA): TGTGCCAGCAGCCCCAGGGACCCTGGAGGGGGAGATGGCTACACCTTC.